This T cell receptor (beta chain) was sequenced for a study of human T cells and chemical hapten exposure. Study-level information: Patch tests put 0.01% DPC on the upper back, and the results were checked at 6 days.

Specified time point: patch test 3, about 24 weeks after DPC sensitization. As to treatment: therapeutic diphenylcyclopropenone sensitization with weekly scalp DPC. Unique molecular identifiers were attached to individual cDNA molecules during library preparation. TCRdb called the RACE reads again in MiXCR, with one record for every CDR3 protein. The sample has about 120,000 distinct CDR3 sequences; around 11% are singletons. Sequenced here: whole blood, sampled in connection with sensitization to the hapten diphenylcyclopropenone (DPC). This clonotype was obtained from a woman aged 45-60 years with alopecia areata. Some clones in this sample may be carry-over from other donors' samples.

The chain's CDR3 is CASSSRRTPFEQTQYF. As DNA, the CDR3 is TGTGCCAGCAGTTCCCGTCGGACACCATTTGAACAGACCCAGTACTTC. This sequence joins TRBV6-5 and TRBJ2-5, with D possibly being TRBD1 (5 bases). This CDR3 is built from 16 residues. V was clipped by 4 bases and J by 6 bases, with 21 bases between them. Germline V gene lookup returns CDR1 MNHEY and CDR2 SVGAGI.